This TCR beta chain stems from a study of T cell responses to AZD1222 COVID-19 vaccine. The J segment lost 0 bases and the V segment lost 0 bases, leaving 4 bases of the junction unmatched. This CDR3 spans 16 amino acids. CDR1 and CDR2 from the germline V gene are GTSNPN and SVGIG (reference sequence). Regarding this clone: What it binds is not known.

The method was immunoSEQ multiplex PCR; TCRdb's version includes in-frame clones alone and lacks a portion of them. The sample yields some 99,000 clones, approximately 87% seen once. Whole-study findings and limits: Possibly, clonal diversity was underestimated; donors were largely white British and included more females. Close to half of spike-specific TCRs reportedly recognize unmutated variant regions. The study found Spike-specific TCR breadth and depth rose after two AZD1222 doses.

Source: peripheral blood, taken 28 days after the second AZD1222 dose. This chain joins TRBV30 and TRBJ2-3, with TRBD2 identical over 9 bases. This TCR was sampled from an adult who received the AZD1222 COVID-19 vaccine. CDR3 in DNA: TGTGCCTGGAGTGTAATGGCGGGAGGGAGCACAGATACGCAGTATTTT. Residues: CAWSVMAGGSTDTQYF.